Listed below are T cell receptor beta chains from one sample, sequenced in a study of T cell responses to AZD1222 COVID-19 vaccine. Clones were sequenced by immunoSEQ multiplex PCR, and TCRdb holds only the in-frame ones, with some missing. The repertoire holds roughly 100,000 clones, with 90% to 95% as singletons. Here the sequenced sample was peripheral blood, taken on day 0 of AZD1222 vaccination. The receptor source for this set is an adult in good health. The CDR3 runs from the conserved cysteine through the conserved F or W. A D gene is named only where the DNA matches it firmly. Expanded clones are given a class, and other clones once, few, many or no size at all.

V gene: TRBV27
D gene: .
J gene: TRBJ1-1
clone size: .
CDR3 protein: CASSLKAGVNTEAFF
CDR3 DNA: TGTGCCAGCAGTTTAAAGGCAGGAGTGAACACTGAAGCTTTCTTT

V gene: TRBV6-5
D gene: .
J gene: TRBJ2-4
clone size: .
CDR3 protein: CASRANTDIQYF
CDR3 DNA: TGTGCCAGCAGAGCCAACACAGACATTCAGTACTTC

V gene: TRBV19
D gene: TRBD2
J gene: TRBJ2-3
clone size: .
CDR3 protein: CASSEGGLAGGPDTQYF
CDR3 DNA: TGTGCCAGTAGCGAGGGGGGACTAGCGGGAGGACCAGATACGCAGTATTTT

V gene: TRBV6-5
D gene: TRBD1
J gene: TRBJ2-7
clone size: .
CDR3 protein: CASRAGTVSYEQYF
CDR3 DNA: TGTGCCAGCAGGGCCGGGACAGTTTCCTACGAGCAGTACTTC

V gene: TRBV6-7
D gene: .
J gene: TRBJ2-2
clone size: .
CDR3 protein: CAIPREWSTGELFF
CDR3 DNA: TGTGCCATCCCCAGGGAGTGGAGTACCGGGGAGCTGTTTTTT

V gene: TRBV3-1/TRBV3-2
D gene: .
J gene: TRBJ1-6
clone size: once
CDR3 protein: CASSQAGGISPLHF
CDR3 DNA: TGTGCCAGCAGCCAAGCGGGGGGTATTTCACCCCTCCACTTT

V gene: TRBV6-6
D gene: .
J gene: TRBJ2-1
clone size: .
CDR3 protein: CASSTPDGGQFF
CDR3 DNA: TGTGCCAGCAGTACCCCTGACGGGGGGCAGTTCTTC

V gene: TRBV27
D gene: .
J gene: TRBJ2-7
clone size: .
CDR3 protein: CASSPRRTDYEQYF
CDR3 DNA: TGTGCCAGCAGTCCCCGACGGACTGACTACGAGCAGTACTTC

V gene: TRBV11-2
D gene: .
J gene: TRBJ1-5
clone size: once
CDR3 protein: CASSLDSQNQPQHF
CDR3 DNA: TGTGCCAGCAGCTTAGATAGTCAGAATCAGCCCCAGCATTTT

V gene: TRBV5-1
D gene: .
J gene: TRBJ2-7
clone size: .
CDR3 protein: CASTRAGPSSYEQYF
CDR3 DNA: TGCGCCAGCACTAGAGCGGGTCCTAGCTCCTACGAGCAGTACTTC

V gene: TRBV6-1
D gene: .
J gene: TRBJ2-7
clone size: few
CDR3 protein: CASSELGYEQYF
CDR3 DNA: TGTGCCAGCAGTGAATTGGGTTACGAGCAGTACTTC

V gene: TRBV28
D gene: .
J gene: TRBJ1-4
clone size: .
CDR3 protein: CASSLGTANEKLFF
CDR3 DNA: TGTGCCAGCAGTTTGGGTACAGCTAATGAAAAACTGTTTTTT

V gene: TRBV7-6
D gene: .
J gene: TRBJ1-5
clone size: .
CDR3 protein: CASSLGVMGGRQPQHF
CDR3 DNA: TGTGCCAGCAGCTTAGGAGTGATGGGGGGTCGGCAGCCCCAGCATTTT

V gene: TRBV18
D gene: TRBD2
J gene: TRBJ2-7
clone size: .
CDR3 protein: CASSPPGTSGTYEQYF
CDR3 DNA: TGTGCCAGCTCACCACCCGGGACTAGCGGGACCTACGAGCAGTACTTC

V gene: TRBV28
D gene: .
J gene: TRBJ1-6
clone size: .
CDR3 protein: CASLGTPTDHSPLHF
CDR3 DNA: TGTGCCAGCTTGGGGACACCCACGGACCATTCACCCCTCCACTTT

V gene: TRBV10-3
D gene: .
J gene: TRBJ2-1
clone size: .
CDR3 protein: CAISVSGGGSDEQFF
CDR3 DNA: TGTGCCATCAGTGTATCCGGTGGAGGGAGCGATGAGCAGTTCTTC

V gene: TRBV5-1
D gene: .
J gene: TRBJ1-4
clone size: once
CDR3 protein: CASSLEQINEKLFF
CDR3 DNA: TGCGCCAGCAGCTTAGAACAGATTAATGAAAAACTGTTTTTT

V gene: TRBV27
D gene: .
J gene: TRBJ2-2
clone size: .
CDR3 protein: CASSPAPDGTGELFF
CDR3 DNA: TGTGCCAGCAGTCCCGCCCCGGACGGTACCGGGGAGCTGTTTTTT

V gene: TRBV10-3
D gene: .
J gene: TRBJ2-7
clone size: .
CDR3 protein: CAISESEGGEQYF
CDR3 DNA: TGTGCCATCAGTGAATCCGAGGGGGGTGAGCAGTACTTC

V gene: TRBV28
D gene: TRBD1
J gene: TRBJ1-4
clone size: .
CDR3 protein: CASSFNRGVNEKLFF
CDR3 DNA: TGTGCCAGCAGTTTTAACAGGGGAGTGAATGAAAAACTGTTTTTT

V gene: TRBV3-1/TRBV3-2
D gene: TRBD1
J gene: TRBJ1-1
clone size: .
CDR3 protein: CASSLPRTGANTEAFF
CDR3 DNA: TGTGCCAGCAGCCTCCCTCGGACAGGGGCGAACACTGAAGCTTTCTTT

V gene: TRBV19
D gene: TRBD1
J gene: TRBJ2-3
clone size: .
CDR3 protein: CASSMGQTDTQYF
CDR3 DNA: TGTGCCAGTAGTATGGGACAGACAGATACGCAGTATTTT

V gene: TRBV30
D gene: .
J gene: TRBJ1-4
clone size: .
CDR3 protein: CAWSVPPPRGEKLFF
CDR3 DNA: TGTGCCTGGAGTGTACCCCCCCCAAGAGGGGAAAAACTGTTTTTT

V gene: TRBV18
D gene: TRBD1
J gene: TRBJ1-4
clone size: .
CDR3 protein: CASRGGTAEKLFF
CDR3 DNA: TGTGCCAGCCGTGGCGGGACAGCCGAAAAACTGTTTTTT

V gene: TRBV19
D gene: .
J gene: TRBJ1-5
clone size: .
CDR3 protein: CASSLDKSLSNQPQHF
CDR3 DNA: TGTGCCAGTAGTTTAGATAAGAGTCTCAGCAATCAGCCCCAGCATTTT

V gene: TRBV28
D gene: .
J gene: TRBJ1-2
clone size: .
CDR3 protein: CASISSWSGYGYTF
CDR3 DNA: TGTGCCAGCATCTCCTCGTGGTCCGGATATGGCTACACCTTC

V gene: TRBV7-2
D gene: .
J gene: TRBJ2-3
clone size: .
CDR3 protein: CASSTSRNTQYF
CDR3 DNA: TGTGCCAGCAGCACTAGCAGAAATACGCAGTATTTT

V gene: TRBV5-1
D gene: .
J gene: TRBJ1-2
clone size: once
CDR3 protein: CASSLTANYGYTF
CDR3 DNA: TGCGCCAGCAGCTTAACAGCTAACTATGGCTACACCTTC

V gene: TRBV4-1
D gene: .
J gene: TRBJ2-1
clone size: .
CDR3 protein: CASSQASVDEQFF
CDR3 DNA: TGCGCCAGCAGCCAAGCTAGCGTGGATGAGCAGTTCTTC

V gene: TRBV7-9
D gene: .
J gene: TRBJ1-3
clone size: .
CDR3 protein: CASSLFLDTPVSSGNTIYF
CDR3 DNA: TGTGCCAGCAGCTTGTTTTTAGACACCCCAGTTAGCTCTGGAAACACCATATATTTT

V gene: TRBV7-9
D gene: TRBD1
J gene: TRBJ1-4
clone size: .
CDR3 protein: CASSRTGGPEKLFF
CDR3 DNA: TGTGCCAGCAGCCGGACAGGGGGCCCGGAAAAACTGTTTTTT

V gene: TRBV6-1
D gene: .
J gene: TRBJ2-3
clone size: .
CDR3 protein: CASSDSRGLKTDTQYF
CDR3 DNA: TGTGCCAGCAGTGATTCTCGGGGCTTAAAAACAGATACGCAGTATTTT

V gene: TRBV28
D gene: .
J gene: TRBJ1-4
clone size: .
CDR3 protein: CASSLRGWNEKLFF
CDR3 DNA: TGTGCCAGCAGTTTGCGGGGGTGGAATGAAAAACTGTTTTTT

V gene: TRBV5-1
D gene: .
J gene: TRBJ1-4
clone size: .
CDR3 protein: CASSYGQTTNEKLFF
CDR3 DNA: TGCGCCAGCAGCTACGGACAGACAACTAATGAAAAACTGTTTTTT

V gene: TRBV7-9
D gene: .
J gene: TRBJ1-4
clone size: once
CDR3 protein: CASSSPNGGEKLFF
CDR3 DNA: TGTGCCAGCAGCTCCCCGAATGGTGGCGAAAAACTGTTTTTT

V gene: TRBV27
D gene: .
J gene: TRBJ2-3
clone size: .
CDR3 protein: CASSLRTTDTQYF
CDR3 DNA: TGTGCCAGCAGTTTAAGAACCACAGATACGCAGTATTTT

V gene: TRBV7-3
D gene: .
J gene: TRBJ2-1
clone size: .
CDR3 protein: CASSRTIGGEQFF
CDR3 DNA: TGTGCCAGCAGCCGGACTATAGGCGGTGAGCAGTTCTTC

V gene: TRBV6-1
D gene: .
J gene: TRBJ2-7
clone size: .
CDR3 protein: CASLDFNSYEQYF
CDR3 DNA: TGTGCCAGCTTGGACTTTAACTCCTACGAGCAGTACTTC

V gene: TRBV30
D gene: TRBD1
J gene: TRBJ1-1
clone size: once
CDR3 protein: CAWSPGTGTEAFF
CDR3 DNA: TGTGCCTGGAGTCCCGGGACAGGGACTGAAGCTTTCTTT

V gene: TRBV4-2
D gene: TRBD2
J gene: TRBJ2-3
clone size: .
CDR3 protein: CASRGGPDTQYF
CDR3 DNA: TGTGCCAGCCGGGGGGGGCCAGATACGCAGTATTTT

V gene: TRBV7-9
D gene: .
J gene: TRBJ1-5
clone size: few
CDR3 protein: CASSFEGNQPQHF
CDR3 DNA: TGTGCCAGCAGCTTCGAAGGGAATCAGCCCCAGCATTTT

V gene: TRBV14
D gene: .
J gene: TRBJ2-2
clone size: .
CDR3 protein: CASSRASLIVGELFF
CDR3 DNA: TGTGCCAGCAGTCGCGCTAGCTTGATTGTCGGGGAGCTGTTTTTT

V gene: TRBV20-1
D gene: .
J gene: TRBJ1-2
clone size: .
CDR3 protein: CSADSLGGYTF
CDR3 DNA: TGCAGTGCCGACAGTCTTGGTGGCTACACCTTC

V gene: TRBV4-3
D gene: TRBD1
J gene: TRBJ1-1
clone size: .
CDR3 protein: CASSQAQGEGEAFF
CDR3 DNA: TGCGCCAGCAGCCAAGCTCAGGGGGAGGGTGAAGCTTTCTTT

V gene: TRBV2
D gene: .
J gene: TRBJ2-3
clone size: .
CDR3 protein: CASSLDSSTDTQYF
CDR3 DNA: TGTGCCAGCAGTCTGGACAGTAGCACAGATACGCAGTATTTT

V gene: TRBV27
D gene: .
J gene: TRBJ2-4
clone size: .
CDR3 protein: CASSLVSANIQYF
CDR3 DNA: TGTGCCAGCAGTTTAGTATCTGCGAACATTCAGTACTTC

V gene: TRBV9
D gene: .
J gene: TRBJ1-3
clone size: .
CDR3 protein: CASSPRGSDGNTIYF
CDR3 DNA: TGTGCCAGCAGCCCCCGGGGGTCAGATGGAAACACCATATATTTT

V gene: TRBV7-2
D gene: TRBD1
J gene: TRBJ1-2
clone size: .
CDR3 protein: CASSPSRDRGQGYTF
CDR3 DNA: TGTGCCAGCAGTCCTAGTAGGGACAGGGGGCAAGGCTACACCTTC

V gene: TRBV7-9
D gene: TRBD1
J gene: TRBJ2-7
clone size: once
CDR3 protein: CASSLGTGGVEQYF
CDR3 DNA: TGTGCCAGCAGCTTAGGGACAGGGGGTGTTGAGCAGTACTTC

V gene: TRBV5-1
D gene: TRBD1
J gene: TRBJ2-7
clone size: .
CDR3 protein: CASSSGQATYEQYF
CDR3 DNA: TGCGCCAGCAGCTCGGGACAGGCCACCTACGAGCAGTACTTC

V gene: TRBV28
D gene: .
J gene: TRBJ2-3
clone size: .
CDR3 protein: CASSLPEGQGTDTQYF
CDR3 DNA: TGTGCCAGCAGTTTACCGGAGGGCCAAGGAACAGATACGCAGTATTTT